This TCR beta chain is from a study of shared clonotypes between healthy human individuals. Turning to the study itself: CD4 naive and CD4 memory each took three plates per donor, while CD8 naive took two and CD8 memory one.

The CDR3 has 16 amino acids. The ends lost 5 bases at V and 8 bases at J; junction bases unmatched: 14. Germline-derived CDR1 and CDR2 are SGHAT and FQNNGV. TCRdb's table, derived via immunoSEQ multiplex PCR, lists solely in-frame clones and lacks some. The sample has 2.3 million or so clones, 80% to 95% seen once. The sample was naive CD4+ T cells from PBMCs. Subset in this sample: CD45RA+ positively selected. The receptor was isolated from a man between 18 and 29 years old in good health. Some clones in this sample may be carry-over from other donors' samples. The chain joins TRBV11-2 to TRBJ2-1; 8 bases map to TRBD2. For the CDR3, the DNA is TGTGCCAGCAGCCCTCGTAGTAGCGGGGATCAATATGAGCAGTTCTTC. It translates to CASSPRSSGDQYEQFF. The full variable domain, in which reference TRBV11-2 and TRBJ2-1 provide the parts outside the CDR3, is EAGVAQSPRYKIIEKRQSVAFWCNPISGHATLYWYQQILGQGPKLLIQFQNNGVVDDSQLPKDRFSAERLKGVDSTLKIQPAKLEDSAVYLCASSPRSSGDQYEQFFGPGTRLTVL.